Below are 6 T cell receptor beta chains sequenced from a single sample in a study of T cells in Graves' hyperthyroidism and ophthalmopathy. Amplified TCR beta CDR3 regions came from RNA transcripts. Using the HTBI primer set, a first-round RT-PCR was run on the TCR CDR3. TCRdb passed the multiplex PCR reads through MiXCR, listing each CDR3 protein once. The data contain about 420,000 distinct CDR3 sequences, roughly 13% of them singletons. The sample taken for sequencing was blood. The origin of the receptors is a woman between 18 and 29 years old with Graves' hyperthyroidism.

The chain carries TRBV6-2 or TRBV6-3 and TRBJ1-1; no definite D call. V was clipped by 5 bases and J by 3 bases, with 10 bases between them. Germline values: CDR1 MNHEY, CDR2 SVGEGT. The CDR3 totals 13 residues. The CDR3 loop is CASSTPGYTEAFF. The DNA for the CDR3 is TGTGCCAGCAGTACCCCCGGCTACACTGAAGCTTTCTTT.

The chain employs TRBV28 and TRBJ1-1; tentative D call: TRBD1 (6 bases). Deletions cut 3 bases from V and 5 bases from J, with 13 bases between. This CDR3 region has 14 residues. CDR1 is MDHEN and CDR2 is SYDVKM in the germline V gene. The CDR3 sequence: CASSFGGLRTEAFF. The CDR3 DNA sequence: TGTGCCAGCAGTTTTGGGGGGCTGCGGACTGAAGCTTTCTTT. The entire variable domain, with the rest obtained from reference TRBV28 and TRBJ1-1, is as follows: DVKVTQSSRYLVKRTGEKVFLECVQDMDHENMFWYRQDPGLGLRLIYFSYDVKMKEKGDIPEGYSVSREKKERFSLILESASTNQTSMYLCASSFGGLRTEAFFGQGTRLTVV.

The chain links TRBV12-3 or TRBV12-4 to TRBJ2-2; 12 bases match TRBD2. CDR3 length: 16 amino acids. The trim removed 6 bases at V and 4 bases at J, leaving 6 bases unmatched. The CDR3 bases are TGTGCCAGCAGACCCCGACTAGCGGGAGTCACCGGGGAGCTGTTTTTT. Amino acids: CASRPRLAGVTGELFF.

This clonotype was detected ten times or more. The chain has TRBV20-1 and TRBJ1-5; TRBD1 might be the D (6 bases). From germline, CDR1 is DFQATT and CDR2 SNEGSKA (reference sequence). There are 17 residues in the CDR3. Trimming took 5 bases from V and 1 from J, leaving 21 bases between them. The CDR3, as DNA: TGCAGTGCTCCAAAGTCGCAGGGGAGTTTCAGCAATCAGCCCCAGCATTTT. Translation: CSAPKSQGSFSNQPQHF.

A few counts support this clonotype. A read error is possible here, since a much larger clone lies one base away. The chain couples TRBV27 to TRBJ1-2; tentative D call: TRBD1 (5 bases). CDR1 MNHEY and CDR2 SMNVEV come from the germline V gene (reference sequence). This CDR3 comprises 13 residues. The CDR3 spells CAGSLSGGFGYTF. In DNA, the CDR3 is TGTGCCGGCAGTTTATCGGGGGGGTTTGGCTACACCTTC.

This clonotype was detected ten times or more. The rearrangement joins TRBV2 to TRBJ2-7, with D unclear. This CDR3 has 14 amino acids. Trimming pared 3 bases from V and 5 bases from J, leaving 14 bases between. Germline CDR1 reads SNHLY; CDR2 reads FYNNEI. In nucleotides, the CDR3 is TGTGCCAGCAGTGAGTTGAAGGGTATTGACGAGCAGTACTTC. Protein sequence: CASSELKGIDEQYF.